This record covers a single T cell receptor beta chain. The target antigen is unknown. Source material for naive CD8 libraries was roughly 20,000 to 1,100,000 sorted cells, with 10%, 30% or 50% RNA. TCRdb re-analysed the PCR reads in MiXCR, keeping a single row per CDR3 protein. The sample contains nearly 650,000 distinct CDR3 sequences, roughly 27% of which appear only once. This CDR3 spans 14 amino acids. Germline V lookup: CDR1 MNHEY, CDR2 SVGAGI. V lost 2 bases, J lost 4 bases, and 9 bases lay in between. The data were obtained in a study of molecular identifiers for immune sequencing clone quantification. Study-wide results and limits: Detection of one spiked Jurkat cell's TCR RNA reportedly worked in about a million naive cells. Clones above 20 RNA copies contained over 97% of effector molecules but under 1% of naive ones.

Sequenced input: naive CD8+ T cells from blood, with Jurkat cell RNA spiked in. Subset denoted: FACS-sorted CD8+CD4-CCR7+CD45RA+ naive T cells. This receptor was obtained from a human donor in good health. Some libraries in this study had Jurkat cell RNA spiked in. The chain links TRBV6-5 to TRBJ2-1; D is unclear. The CDR3 here is CASSYTGDYNEQFF. The CDR3 coding sequence is TGTGCCAGCAGTTACACCGGTGATTACAATGAGCAGTTCTTC.